The 2 T cell receptor beta chains below come from one sample, sequenced in a study of vaccination and CD4 T cells after COVID-19. These TCRs are of unknown antigen specificity. Treatment given: roughly ten-day PBMC culture with coronavirus spike peptide pools or control peptides (ViraFEST assay). Sequenced with the Oncomine TCR Beta short-read assay was DNA taken from cultured CD4+ T cells. TCRdb re-called the PCR reads with MiXCR, one entry per CDR3 protein. Of almost 20,000 distinct CDR3 sequences listed, around 46% are singletons. The specimen comprised CD4+ T cells from blood, cultured in vitro, sampled after SARS-CoV-2 vaccination. The origin of the receptors is a human donor who had recovered from COVID-19.

This chain links TRBV7-6 with TRBJ2-5; D unresolved. CDR1 is SGHVS and CDR2 is FNYEAQ in the germline V gene. The CDR3 extends over 13 amino acids. Trimming left V 1 base short and J 2 bases short, with 5 bases between. CDR3 sequence: CASSLGRQETQYF. The CDR3 region has the DNA TGTGCCAGCAGCTTAGGCAGACAAGAGACCCAGTACTTC.

This rearrangement joins TRBV7-3 to TRBJ2-2; D ambiguous. V was trimmed by 5 bases and J by 5 bases, leaving 9 bases between them. Germline loops: CDR1 SGHTA, CDR2 FQGTGA. The CDR3 contains 13 residues. The DNA for the CDR3 is TGTGCCAGCAGCCAGTCCATTACCGGGGAGCTGTTTTTT. It yields the protein CASSQSITGELFF.